These T cell receptor beta chains were read from a single sample in a study of Ad26.COV2.S vaccination and SARS-CoV-2 variants. Assay: immunoSEQ multiplex PCR; the TCRdb copy retains only in-frame clones and omits some. There are around 340,000 clones in the sample; roughly 90% occur only once, and around 6.4% lies in the top ten. Sample: peripheral blood, taken in a trial of Ad26.COV2.S vaccine versus placebo. These receptor sequences come from a person aged 18 to 65 who received the Ad26.COV2.S COVID-19 vaccine or a placebo. Both conserved end residues are part of each CDR3. The D gene is left open where the match is weak. Part of the rows lack a size; the others show once, few, many or a class for expanded clones.

>.|TRBJ2-5|.|TRBV4-2
CASSQETTVQETQYF
TGTGCCAGCAGCCAAGAGACCACAGTCCAAGAGACCCAGTACTTC
>.|TRBJ2-7|.|TRBV30
CAWSPGTGSYEQYF
TGTGCCTGGAGTCCCGGGACGGGATCCTACGAGCAGTACTTC
>.|TRBJ1-1|.|TRBV29-1
CSVGGNSEAFF
TGCAGCGTTGGAGGGAATTCTGAAGCTTTCTTT
>.|TRBJ1-6|TRBD1|TRBV19
CASSIPASGGSPLHF
TGTGCCAGTAGTATCCCAGCATCAGGGGGCTCACCCCTCCACTTT
>.|TRBJ2-1|.|TRBV11-2
CASSQERRGEQFF
TGTGCCAGCAGCCAAGAAAGAAGAGGAGAGCAGTTCTTC
>.|TRBJ1-1|.|TRBV3-1/TRBV3-2
CASGGDTEAFF
TGTGCCAGCGGCGGGGACACTGAAGCTTTCTTT
>once|TRBJ1-1|.|TRBV3-1/TRBV3-2
CASGWGNTEAFF
TGTGCCAGCGGGTGGGGGAACACTGAAGCTTTCTTT
>.|TRBJ2-3|.|TRBV3-1/TRBV3-2
CASSLLTVGGLEIRSQYF
TGTGCCAGCAGCCTCCTAACAGTGGGTGGGCTAGAGATAAGGTCGCAGTATTTT
>.|TRBJ1-2|TRBD1|TRBV7-9
CASSEGTANGYTF
TGTGCCAGCAGCGAAGGGACAGCTAATGGCTACACCTTC
>.|TRBJ1-2|TRBD1|TRBV3-1/TRBV3-2
CASSLNRDRGRNGYTF
TGTGCCAGCAGCCTCAACCGGGACAGGGGGCGGAATGGCTACACCTTC
>.|TRBJ1-1|.|TRBV6-2/TRBV6-3
CASSYSPQQNTEAFF
TGTGCCAGCAGTTACTCTCCCCAGCAGAACACTGAAGCTTTCTTT
>.|TRBJ1-1|.|TRBV6-2/TRBV6-3
CASSPQGSLHGNTEAFF
TGTGCCAGCAGTCCACAGGGAAGCCTCCATGGGAACACTGAAGCTTTCTTT
>.|TRBJ1-6|TRBD1|TRBV30
CAWSVRQGANSPLHF
TGTGCCTGGAGTGTAAGGCAGGGGGCAAATTCACCCCTCCACTTT
>.|TRBJ2-2|TRBD2|TRBV5-1
CASSLGLAGGSAELFF
TGCGCCAGCAGCCTCGGACTAGCGGGGGGTTCGGCTGAGCTGTTTTTT
>.|TRBJ2-5|.|TRBV20-1
CSARGQETQYF
TGCAGTGCTAGAGGTCAAGAGACCCAGTACTTC